These 14 T cell receptor beta chains were sequenced from one sample in a study of shared clonotypes between healthy human individuals. Some clones are missing from TCRdb's copy, which holds only in-frame ones; the method was immunoSEQ multiplex PCR. Among 2 million to 2.5 million clones listed, 85% to 95% were seen once. The specimen was naive CD4+ T cells from PBMCs. The subset here: CD45RA+ positively selected. Receptors originate from a man younger than 35 in good health. Some clones in this sample may be carry-over from other donors' samples.

The J gene is TRBJ1-4, the V gene TRBV5-5, with D tentatively TRBD1 (6 bases). The CDR3 covers 16 residues. Per the germline V gene, CDR1 is SGHKS and CDR2 is YYEKEE (reference sequence). The V and J ends lost 0 bases and 5 bases respectively, with 14 bases between them. This CDR3 reads CASSLVFQGRNEKLFF. In DNA, the CDR3 is TGTGCCAGCAGCTTGGTCTTCCAGGGGCGGAATGAAAAACTGTTTTTT.

The V gene is TRBV5-1, the J gene TRBJ2-7; TRBD2 aligns across 7 bases. Germline-derived CDR1 and CDR2 are SGHRS and YFSETQ. CDR3 length: 16 residues. V lost 1 base to trimming and J lost 2 bases; unmatched junction nucleotides: 9. DNA for the CDR3: TGCGCCAGCAGCTTGTTTGGGAGGGCCTCCCCCTACGAGCAGTACTTC. The encoded protein is CASSLFGRASPYEQYF.

The chain uses TRBV21-1 and TRBJ2-5; TRBD1 is taken as the D call from the table, unchecked against the DNA. TRBV21-1 is a documented pseudogene. The CDR3 runs 14 residues. The CDR3 DNA is TGTGCCAGCAGCAGGACAGGGTGTCGGGAGACCCAGTACTTC. This gives the protein CASSRTGCRETQYF.

The J gene is TRBJ2-5, the V gene TRBV12-5; 9 bases align to TRBD1. V was pared by 7 bases and J by 5 bases, with 8 bases of the junction left unmatched. The CDR3 is 14 amino acids. Per the germline V gene, CDR1 is LGHNT and CDR2 is FRNRAP. The CDR3 sequence is CASAPGTGRETQYF. CDR3 nucleotide sequence: TGTGCTAGTGCTCCGGGGACAGGGAGGGAGACCCAGTACTTC.

As concerns this clone: This same CDR3 is encoded by further DNA sequences in the sample. The rearrangement uses TRBV5-1 and TRBJ2-5; 7 bases are a match to TRBD2. Per the germline V gene, CDR1 is SGHRS and CDR2 is YFSETQ. This CDR3 spans 14 amino acids. V gave up 2 bases and J gave up 4 bases; unmatched junction bases: 5. The CDR3 coding sequence is TGCGCCAGCAGCTTAGGACTAGGCGGAGAGACCCAGTACTTC. This sequence encodes CASSLGLGGETQYF.

The chain carries TRBV5-5 and TRBJ2-2; D ambiguous. With 0 bases removed from V and 5 bases from J, the gap between germline ends came to 11 bases. The CDR3 has 15 amino acids. The germline gives CDR1 SGHKS, CDR2 YYEKEE (reference sequence). The CDR3 spells CASSLERLATGELFF. CDR3 DNA: TGTGCCAGCAGCTTGGAAAGACTGGCAACCGGGGAGCTGTTTTTT.

This rearrangement joins TRBV6-6 to TRBJ1-2; tentative D call: TRBD1 (6 bases). Trimming took 8 bases from V and 2 from J, leaving 12 bases between them. Germline values: CDR1 MNHNY, CDR2 SVGAGI (reference sequence). The CDR3 is 13 amino acids. CDR3: CASVRGLNYGYTF. The DNA for the CDR3 is TGTGCCAGCGTTAGGGGGTTGAACTATGGCTACACCTTC.

This chain connects TRBV5-6 to TRBJ2-7; D is unresolved. The germline V and J ends were trimmed by 3 bases and 7 bases, with 20 bases remaining between them. Germline CDR1 is SGHDT and CDR2 is YYEEEE. This CDR3 comprises 15 residues. The CDR3 coding sequence is TGTGCCAGCAGCTCTGCTTGGGTGGCCGACCGGGAGCAGTACTTC. It codes for CASSSAWVADREQYF.

V and J are TRBV9 and TRBJ2-7, with D possibly matching TRBD1 (7 bases). Trimming shortened V by 0 bases and J by 2 bases, and 15 bases separated the two germline ends. The germline V gene has CDR1 SGDLS and CDR2 YYNGEE. The CDR3 extends over 16 amino acids. CDR3 in amino acids: CASSVGGGTAPYEQYF. Written as DNA, the CDR3 is TGTGCCAGCAGCGTAGGTGGCGGGACAGCTCCCTACGAGCAGTACTTC.

The chain employs TRBV7-2 and TRBJ2-3; TRBD2 aligns across 12 bases. V lost 5 bases to trimming and J lost 4 bases; unmatched junction nucleotides: 4. Germline lookup yields CDR1 SGHTA and CDR2 FQGNSA. The length of the CDR3 is 15 residues. The CDR3 loop is CASSQTSGRPDTQYF. In DNA, the CDR3 is TGTGCCAGCAGCCAGACTAGCGGGAGACCAGATACGCAGTATTTT.

The chain employs TRBV10-1 and TRBJ2-1; the D gene could be TRBD1 or TRBD2 (6 bases each). Trimming stripped 2 bases from V and 8 bases from J, with 7 bases between. From germline, CDR1 is WNHNN and CDR2 SYGVQD (reference sequence). The length of the CDR3 is 12 residues. CDR3 protein: CASSEGGHEQFF. CDR3 DNA sequence: TGCGCCAGCAGTGAGGGGGGGCATGAGCAGTTCTTC.

V is TRBV5-1 and J is TRBJ1-1; D ambiguous. The CDR3 length is 15 residues. Germline loops: CDR1 SGHRS, CDR2 YFSETQ. The V end was cut by 0 bases, the J end by 3 bases, with 12 bases between. CDR3 coding DNA: TGCGCCAGCAGCTTGGATGGAGATGCGTACACTGAAGCTTTCTTT. It encodes CASSLDGDAYTEAFF.

The chain employs TRBV7-3 and TRBJ2-5; 10 bases are shared with TRBD2. This CDR3 is built from 16 residues. V dropped 5 bases and J dropped 1; count of bases not matched to a gene: 7. Per the germline V gene, CDR1 is SGHTA and CDR2 is FQGTGA. The CDR3 region is CASSPSRLAGQETQYF. CDR3 nucleotide sequence: TGTGCCAGCAGCCCATCGCGACTAGCGGGCCAAGAGACCCAGTACTTC.

The chain is built from TRBV20-1 and TRBJ2-1, with unresolved D. From germline, CDR1 is DFQATT and CDR2 SNEGSKA (reference sequence). CDR3 size: 10 residues. V was trimmed by 6 bases and J by 12 bases, leaving 12 bases between them. The CDR3 DNA is TGCAGTGCCACTGATCGGGCGCAGTTCTTC. Amino acid sequence: CSATDRAQFF.